One and the same sample provided the 7 T cell receptor beta chains below, sequenced in a study of T cells in Graves' hyperthyroidism and ophthalmopathy. TCR beta CDR3 regions were amplified from RNA. Researchers ran a first-round RT-PCR on the TCR CDR3 using the HTBI primer set. MiXCR was run by TCRdb on the multiplex PCR reads, yielding one entry per CDR3 protein. The repertoire holds about 350,000 distinct CDR3 sequences, with about 13% as singletons. The sample comprised blood. The receptors stem from a woman aged 40-49 years with Graves' ophthalmopathy.

This clonotype has a count of ten or more. The V gene is TRBV20-1, the J gene TRBJ1-1, with TRBD1 matching 7 bases. Germline V gene lookup returns CDR1 DFQATT and CDR2 SNEGSKA (reference sequence). The V gene end was trimmed by 5 bases and the J gene end by 10 bases; junction bases not matched to a gene: 19. This CDR3 is built from 15 residues. Here the CDR3 DNA reads TGCAGTGCTCCGAGGGACTCGACAGGGAGGATGGGAGCTTTCTTT. Translating it yields CSAPRDSTGRMGAFF.

This clonotype appeared many times. The chain carries TRBV7-9 and TRBJ1-1; D might be TRBD1 (5 bases). From germline, CDR1 is SEHNR and CDR2 FQNEAQ (reference sequence). The CDR3 covers 15 residues. Trimming cost V 5 bases and J 5 bases, with 18 bases left between them. In nucleotides, the CDR3 is TGTGCCAGCAGCCTACTGACAGCTTCGGGAACTGAAGCTTTCTTT. Translated, it gives CASSLLTASGTEAFF.

The table lists this clonotype with a few counts. The genes are TRBV12-3 or TRBV12-4 and TRBJ1-4; D remains unclear. Trimming cost V 5 bases and J 9 bases, with 19 bases left between them. The CDR3 runs 15 residues. For the CDR3, the DNA is TGTGCCAGCAGTACCCGGACGCCGCCGGGGAAAAAACTGTTTTTT. It yields the protein CASSTRTPPGKKLFF.

This clonotype appeared many times. The chain combines TRBV2 with TRBJ2-3, with TRBD2 identical over 13 bases. CDR3 size: 16 residues. The V and J ends lost 6 bases and 6 bases, in that order; junction bases with no gene match: 9. In germline, CDR1 is SNHLY, CDR2 FYNNEI. The CDR3, as DNA: TGTGCCAGCAGCCCCGGGACTAGCGGGAAACGGGATACGCAGTATTTT. The encoded protein is CASSPGTSGKRDTQYF.

At least ten counts were recorded for this clonotype. The chain joins TRBV9 to TRBJ1-5, with no clear D. The germline CDR1 and CDR2 sequences are SGDLS and YYNGEE. The CDR3 contains 14 residues. The germline V and J ends were trimmed by 1 base and 0 bases, with 5 bases remaining between them. The CDR3 spells CASSVTDSNQPQHF. CDR3 DNA: TGTGCCAGCAGCGTAACCGATAGCAATCAGCCCCAGCATTTT.

This clonotype was counted ten times or more. The chain uses TRBV6-1 and TRBJ1-6; D is possibly TRBD1 (5 bases). Germline values: CDR1 MNHNS, CDR2 SASEGT. CDR3 length: 13 residues. The CDR3 DNA sequence: TGTGCTTGCAGGGACGGGTATAATTCACCCCTCCACTTT. As protein: CACRDGYNSPLHF.

This clonotype showed up many times. V is TRBV24-1 and J is TRBJ2-3; D not certain. The CDR3 has 16 amino acids. In germline, CDR1 is KGHDR, CDR2 SFDVKD. V was pared by 3 bases and J by 0 bases, with 12 bases between. This chain's CDR3 is CATSDPSVTSTDTQYF. The CDR3 DNA reads as TGTGCCACCAGTGATCCCAGCGTAACTAGCACAGATACGCAGTATTTT.